The T cell receptor beta chain described here comes from a study of cytomegalovirus exposure and HLA in healthy donors. The wider study: In a later analysis, the 90 to 150 validation repertoires were reported to have used the same platform as the 600 to 800 first-cohort repertoires.

Sequencing used immunoSEQ multiplex PCR; TCRdb keeps in-frame clones, though not all of them. This sample has a few hundred thousand clones, with roughly 85% found just once. About this clone: Its antigen remains unidentified.

CDR1 is SGDLS, CDR2 YYNGEE, per germline. The CDR3 extends over 19 amino acids. Trimming took 4 bases from V and 4 from J; bases not matched to a gene: 13. Points from the study as a whole: In the 120 or so validation repertoires, approximately 94% of cluster scores exceeded 0, per a later analysis. Altogether, some 170 TCR beta chains were recorded as cytomegalovirus-associated.

Sequencing was performed on PBMCs. The gene calls are TRBV9 and TRBJ2-4; 14 nucleotides align to TRBD2. The sequence derives from a woman aged 18-29 years in good health and CMV-seronegative. The CDR3 DNA is TGTGCCAGCAGCTTAAGAGCTTCCGGGACTAGCGGGAGTAAAAACATTCAGTACTTC. It codes for CASSLRASGTSGSKNIQYF.